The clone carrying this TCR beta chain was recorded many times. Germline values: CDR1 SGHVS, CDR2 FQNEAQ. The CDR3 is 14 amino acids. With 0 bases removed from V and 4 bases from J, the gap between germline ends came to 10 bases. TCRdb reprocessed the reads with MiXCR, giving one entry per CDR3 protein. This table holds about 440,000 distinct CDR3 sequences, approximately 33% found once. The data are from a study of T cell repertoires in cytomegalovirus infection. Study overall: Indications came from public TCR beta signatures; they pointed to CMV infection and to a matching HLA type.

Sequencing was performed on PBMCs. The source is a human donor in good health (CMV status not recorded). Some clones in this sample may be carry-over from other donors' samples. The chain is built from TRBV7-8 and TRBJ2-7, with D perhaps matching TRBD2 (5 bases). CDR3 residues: CASSLASEVYEQYF. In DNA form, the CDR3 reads TGTGCCAGCAGCTTAGCGTCGGAGGTTTACGAGCAGTACTTC.